Below, 8 T cell receptor beta chains from the same sample are listed, as sequenced in a study of blood T cells in healthy people across ages. With a J-beta primer mix and a sample-barcoded 5' primer, a second PCR ran about 6 to 11 cycles. MiXCR, applied by TCRdb to the 5' RACE reads, yields one record per CDR3 protein. The sample shows under 700,000 distinct CDR3 sequences, around 24% of them seen only once. Separately, the same data were catalogued under a study of T cells of mothers and their children.

Sequencing input: blood. These receptors originate from a boy aged 5-17 years in good health.

This clonotype was recorded at least ten times. V and J are TRBV14 and TRBJ2-5, with a possible D match to TRBD1 (5 bases). The CDR3 contains 13 residues. Trimming left V 1 base short and J 5 bases short, with 8 bases between. Germline CDR1 and CDR2: SGHDN and FVKESK. The CDR3 DNA is TGTGCCAGCAGCCAAGGACAGAAGGAGACCCAGTACTTC. Its protein product is CASSQGQKETQYF.

A word on this clonotype: Compared with germline, one end of the junction differs, possibly owing to a read error. This chain links TRBV27 with TRBJ1-5; D uncertain. CDR1 is MNHEY, CDR2 SMNVEV, per germline (reference sequence). The CDR3 runs 13 residues. In nucleotides, the CDR3 is TGTGCCAGCAGTGGCCAGATCAATCAGCCCCGGCATTTT. Translating it yields CASSGQINQPRHF.

This chain connects TRBV11-2 to TRBJ2-1; 7 bases are shared with TRBD2. The V segment lost 0 bases and the J segment 15 bases; nucleotides outside the gene matches: 8. This CDR3 is 13 amino acids long. Germline-derived CDR1 and CDR2 are SGHAT and FQNNGV. In DNA, the CDR3 is TGTGCCAGCAGCTTAGATATGGGCGGGGGACCGTTCTTC. It encodes CASSLDMGGGPFF.

V gene TRBV7-2 combines with J gene TRBJ1-2; TRBD1 might be the D (5 bases). CDR1 is SGHTA and CDR2 is FQGNSA in the germline V gene. V was cut by 7 bases and J by 2 bases, with 14 bases left in between. There are 14 residues in the CDR3. In nucleotides, the CDR3 is TGTGCCAGCAACCCTAATAGGGACAACTATGGCTACACCTTC. Translated: CASNPNRDNYGYTF.

This clonotype occurred a few times. The gene calls are TRBV28 and TRBJ2-2; D gene ambiguous. CDR3 size: 12 residues. Per germline, CDR1 MDHEN and CDR2 SYDVKM. V shed 6 bases and J shed 6 bases, with 8 bases lying between them. The CDR3 sequence: CASSYFAGELFF. The CDR3 bases are TGTGCCAGCAGCTATTTCGCCGGGGAGCTGTTTTTT.

The chain has TRBV20-1 and TRBJ2-3; the match to TRBD2 covers 8 bases. The CDR3 spans 13 residues. The trim removed 3 bases at V and 4 bases at J, leaving 3 bases unmatched. CDR1 and CDR2 from the germline V gene are DFQATT and SNEGSKA (reference sequence). CDR3 residues: CSASGGAPDTQYF. In nucleotides, the CDR3 is TGCAGTGCTAGCGGGGGGGCCCCAGATACGCAGTATTTT.

This clonotype occurred a few times. The rearrangement joins TRBV18 to TRBJ2-1, with no clear D. This CDR3 is built from 10 residues. With 5 bases removed from V and 8 bases from J, the gap between germline ends came to 4 bases. The germline V gene has CDR1 KGHSH and CDR2 LQKENI. Here the CDR3 reads CASSAYEQFF. The CDR3 DNA sequence: TGTGCCAGCTCAGCTTATGAGCAGTTCTTC.

This chain joins TRBV6-2 or TRBV6-3 and TRBJ2-5, with a possible D match to TRBD2 (7 bases). This CDR3 is 16 amino acids long. Germline CDR1 is MNHEY and CDR2 is SVGEGT. Trimming left V 6 bases short and J 2 bases short, with 19 bases between. This CDR3 reads CASSPVGGLKQETQYF. The DNA for the CDR3 is TGTGCCAGCAGCCCCGTGGGGGGGCTCAAGCAAGAGACCCAGTACTTC.